This T cell receptor beta chain was observed in a study of cytomegalovirus exposure and HLA in healthy donors. Turning to the study itself: Later analysis reported that the roughly 120 validation repertoires shared the platform of the 500 to 850 first-cohort repertoires.

Germline V gives CDR1 SQVTM, CDR2 ANQGSEA. With V trimmed by 1 base and J by 3 bases, 6 bases remained unmatched. This CDR3 comprises 14 residues. This clone was detected once. The target antigen is unknown. Donors were drawn from the roughly 120-subject validation cohort, separate from the 666-subject first cohort. Findings of the study overall: First-cohort TCR clusters tended to co-occur in the 120 or so validation repertoires, a later analysis found.

Here immunoSEQ multiplex PCR was the method, and the copy in TCRdb shows in-frame clones only, minus some. The data show roughly 200,000 clones, roughly nine tenths seen once. This receptor was identified in a young man in good health and CMV-seropositive. Material for sequencing was PBMCs. This chain links TRBV29-1 with TRBJ2-7, with 7 bases fitting TRBD1. The CDR3 DNA reads TGCAGCGTTGAAGTACGACAGGGCGGCTACGAGCAGTACTTC. Encoded protein: CSVEVRQGGYEQYF.